This TCR beta chain stems from a study of CD8+CD57+ T cells in acquired aplastic anemia. Study-wide background: On average, sorted CD4+ and CD8+ cells gave roughly 2.9 ug of DNA. On average, healthy donors gave some 11 million reads for CD4+ cells.

Profiling that covered TCR beta VDJ and CDR3 relied on genomic DNA as its template. TCRdb fed the reads into MiXCR, producing one record per CDR3 protein. The table has under 250,000 distinct CDR3 sequences, 34% seen once; the top ten hold 0.9% to 1.2%. As for this clonotype: Its antigen is undetermined.

Study results and limitations: Patients and controls shared some 30 CD8+ CDR3 sequences.

This sequence originates from a human donor in good health, serving as a control. The sequenced material came from sorted CD4+, CD8+, or CD8+CD57+ T cells (not recorded which) from PBMCs.

DNA of the CDR3: TGTGCCACCAGCAGCTCTCCCAGGGCGGCAACTAATGAAAAACTGTTTTTT. Translating gives CATSSSPRAATNEKLFF. The chain has TRBV15 and TRBJ1-4; D may be TRBD1 (5 bases). V lost 3 bases, J lost 0 bases, and 14 bases lay in between. The CDR3 has 17 residues. Germline V gene sequence: CDR1 LNHNV, CDR2 YYDKDF (reference sequence).